Sequencing of this T cell receptor beta chain was carried out in a study of T cells expressing NK-cell markers. Study information: Eight donors were sequenced, seven testing HCMV-seropositive and one testing seronegative.

The germline V gene has CDR1 LGHNA and CDR2 YNFKEQ. This CDR3 region has 15 residues. Regarding the study as a whole: A range of about 1.0-7.5% of CD8+ T cells consisted of dominant NKG2C+ clonotypes in about six donors. No clear determination of HCMV specificity was made for expanded NKG2C+ T cell clones.

5'RACE template switching with UMIs generated TCR beta cDNA. For each CDR3 protein, TCRdb gives one entry from its re-call of the 5' RACE reads, without DNA. The listing contains 150,000 or so distinct CDR3 sequences. Comment on this clonotype: Its cognate antigen is unknown.

The gene calls are TRBV4-2 and TRBJ1-2; TCRdb calls TRBD1, which cannot be checked without DNA. What was sequenced was blood T cells: a sorted CD56 or NKG2C T cell subset, CD4+ or CD8+ T cells, or bulk PBMC T cells (not recorded which). The sequence was collected from a woman aged 18 to 75 in good health. The CDR3 reads CASSLRKGQGDGYTF.